This T cell receptor (beta chain) was documented in a study of immune evolution from preneoplasia to lung adenocarcinoma. Study results and caveats: Normal lung had highest clonality; later lesions appeared denser, more diverse. Top clone frequencies peaked in normal lung, apparently declining through invasive adenocarcinoma.

Comments on this clone: Its antigen is unidentified.

Two lung cancer pathologists independently confirmed each histologic diagnosis. Sequenced by immunoSEQ multiplex PCR; TCRdb stores in-frame clones only, minus some. This sample has about 3,600 clones; 76% occur once, and the top ten carry around 10%. Germline V gives CDR1 SEHNR, CDR2 FQNEAQ (reference sequence). V dropped 5 bases and J dropped 4; count of bases not matched to a gene: 5. The CDR3 consists of 14 residues. This clonotype was obtained from a person aged 55-80 years with lung adenocarcinoma. This rearrangement joins TRBV7-9 to TRBJ1-2, with TRBD1 matching over 9 bases. The source material was FFPE lung adenocarcinoma in situ tissue. CDR3 nucleotide sequence: TGTGCCAGCAGCCCAGGACAGGGGATCTATGGCTACACCTTC. Translating it yields CASSPGQGIYGYTF.